This entry is about one T cell receptor (beta chain). Trimming left V 0 bases short and J 5 bases short, with 11 bases between. This CDR3 spans 15 amino acids. The germline CDR1 and CDR2 sequences are MGHRA and YSYEKL. Per the original methods: Reference gene primer amplification in the assay estimated nucleated cell counts. Clones were read by immunoSEQ multiplex PCR, and TCRdb kept only the in-frame ones, dropping some. The V and J calls and the clone size are those of that table, but D and trimming were determined from the DNA. The table lists tens of thousands of clones, roughly 87% of them singletons. The data were obtained in a study of blood T cell repertoires in COVID-19.

The genes are TRBV4-1 and TRBJ2-1; possible D gene TRBD1, 5 bases. The source of this sequence is a woman aged 60-70 years with acute or convalescent COVID-19. Sequencing was performed on peripheral blood. In nucleotides, the CDR3 is TGCGCCAGCAGCCAAGATCAGGGCACTAACAATGAGCAGTTCTTC. Protein product: CASSQDQGTNNEQFF.